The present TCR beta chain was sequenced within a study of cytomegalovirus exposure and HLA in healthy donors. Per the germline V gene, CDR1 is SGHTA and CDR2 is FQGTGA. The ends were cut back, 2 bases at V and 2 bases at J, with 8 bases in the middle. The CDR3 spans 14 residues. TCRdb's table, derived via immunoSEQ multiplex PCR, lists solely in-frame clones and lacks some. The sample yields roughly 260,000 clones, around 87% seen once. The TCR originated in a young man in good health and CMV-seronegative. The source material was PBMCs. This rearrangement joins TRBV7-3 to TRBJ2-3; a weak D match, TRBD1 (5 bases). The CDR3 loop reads CASSLDRDTDTQYF. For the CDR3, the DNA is TGTGCCAGCAGCTTAGACAGAGACACAGATACGCAGTATTTT.